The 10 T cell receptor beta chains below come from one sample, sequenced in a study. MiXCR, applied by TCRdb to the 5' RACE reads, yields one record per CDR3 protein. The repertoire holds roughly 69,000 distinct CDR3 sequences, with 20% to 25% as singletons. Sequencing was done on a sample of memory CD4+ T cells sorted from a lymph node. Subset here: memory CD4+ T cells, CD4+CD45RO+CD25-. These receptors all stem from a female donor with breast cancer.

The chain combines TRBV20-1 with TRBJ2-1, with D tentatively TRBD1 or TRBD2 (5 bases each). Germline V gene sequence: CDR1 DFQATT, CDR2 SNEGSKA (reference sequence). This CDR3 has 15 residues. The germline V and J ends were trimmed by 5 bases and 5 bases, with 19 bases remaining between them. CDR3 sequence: CSAGSGFEGHNEQFF. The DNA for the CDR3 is TGCAGTGCTGGCAGCGGCTTCGAGGGGCACAATGAGCAGTTCTTC.

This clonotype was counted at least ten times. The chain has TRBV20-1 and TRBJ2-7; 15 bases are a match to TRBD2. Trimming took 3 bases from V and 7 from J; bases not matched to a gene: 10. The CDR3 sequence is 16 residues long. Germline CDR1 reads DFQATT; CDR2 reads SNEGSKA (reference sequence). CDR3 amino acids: CSASPGLAGGPREQYF. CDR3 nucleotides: TGCAGTGCTAGTCCTGGACTAGCGGGAGGGCCGCGGGAGCAGTACTTC.

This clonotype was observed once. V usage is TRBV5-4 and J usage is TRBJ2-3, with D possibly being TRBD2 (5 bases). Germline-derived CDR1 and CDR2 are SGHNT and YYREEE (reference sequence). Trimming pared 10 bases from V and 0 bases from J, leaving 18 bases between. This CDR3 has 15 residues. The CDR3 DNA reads TGTGCCTGGAGGACGGACTTACTAAGCACAGATACGCAGTATTTT. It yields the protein CAWRTDLLSTDTQYF. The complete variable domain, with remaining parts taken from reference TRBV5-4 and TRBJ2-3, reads ETGVTQSPTHLIKTRGQQVTLRCSSQSGHNTVSWYQQALGQGPQFIFQYYREEENGRGNFPPRFSGLQFPNYSSELNVNALELDDSALYLCAWRTDLLSTDTQYFGPGTRLTVL.

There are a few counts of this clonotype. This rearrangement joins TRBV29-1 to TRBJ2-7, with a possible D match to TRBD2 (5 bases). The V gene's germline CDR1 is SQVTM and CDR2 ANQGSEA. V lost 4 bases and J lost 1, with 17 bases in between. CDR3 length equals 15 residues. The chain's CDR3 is CSVVLTRGSSYEQYF. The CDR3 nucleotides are TGCAGCGTTGTCCTTACACGGGGAAGTTCCTACGAGCAGTACTTC.

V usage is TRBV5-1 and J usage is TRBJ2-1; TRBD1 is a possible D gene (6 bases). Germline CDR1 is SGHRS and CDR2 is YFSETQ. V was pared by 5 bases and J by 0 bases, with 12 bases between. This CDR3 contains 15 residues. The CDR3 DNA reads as TGCGCCAGCAGGCCTACAGGGCTCTCCTACAATGAGCAGTTCTTC. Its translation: CASRPTGLSYNEQFF.

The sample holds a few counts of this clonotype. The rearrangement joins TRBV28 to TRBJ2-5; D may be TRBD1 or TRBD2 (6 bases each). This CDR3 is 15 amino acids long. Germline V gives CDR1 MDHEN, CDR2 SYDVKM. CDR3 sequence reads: CAISGAEGAQETQYF. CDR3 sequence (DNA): TGTGCAATTTCGGGGGCCGAAGGGGCCCAAGAGACCCAGTACTTC.

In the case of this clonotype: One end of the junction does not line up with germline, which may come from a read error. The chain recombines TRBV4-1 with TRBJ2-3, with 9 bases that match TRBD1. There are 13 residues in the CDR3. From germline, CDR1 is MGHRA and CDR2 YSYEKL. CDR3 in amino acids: CASSRTGAETQYF. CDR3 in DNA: TGCGCCAGCAGTCGGACAGGGGCAGAGACGCAGTATTTT.

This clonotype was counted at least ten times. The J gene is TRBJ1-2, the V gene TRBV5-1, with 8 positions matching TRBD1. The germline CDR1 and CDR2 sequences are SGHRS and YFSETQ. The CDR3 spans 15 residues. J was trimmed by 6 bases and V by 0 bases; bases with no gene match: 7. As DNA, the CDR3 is TGCGCCAGCAGCTTGGGGACAGGGTTGCACGATGGCTACACCTTC. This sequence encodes CASSLGTGLHDGYTF.

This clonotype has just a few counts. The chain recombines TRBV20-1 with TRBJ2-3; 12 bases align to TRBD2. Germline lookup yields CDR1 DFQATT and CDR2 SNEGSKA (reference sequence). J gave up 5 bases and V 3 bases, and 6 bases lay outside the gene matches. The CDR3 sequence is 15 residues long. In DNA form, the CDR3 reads TGCAGTGCTAGGTTTCTAGCGGGAGGGGAAGATACGCAGTATTTT. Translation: CSARFLAGGEDTQYF.

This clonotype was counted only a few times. This CDR3 is CSARAWVTATNEKLFF. The CDR3 coding sequence is TGCAGTGCTAGGGCTTGGGTGACAGCAACTAATGAAAAACTGTTTTTT. The rearrangement uses TRBV20-1 and TRBJ1-4; possible D gene TRBD1, 5 bases. Germline CDR1 DFQATT, CDR2 SNEGSKA (reference sequence). The CDR3 is 16 amino acids. Trimming shortened V by 3 bases and J by 0 bases, and 14 bases separated the two germline ends.